This paragraph reports one T cell receptor (beta chain). Antigen specificity is unknown. The junction departs from the called germline gene at one end, perhaps through a read error. The germline V gene encodes CDR1 SSHAT and CDR2 FNYEAQ (reference sequence). The CDR3 loop spans 14 amino acids. TCRdb keeps only in-frame clones here, not all; method: immunoSEQ multiplex PCR. The sample lists about 43,000 clones; around 84% were seen once. As for time point: week 23, last vaccination. With topical imiquimod, each dose of the vaccine consisted of 300 ug of mutant IDH1 20-mer peptide. The record originates from a study of a mutant IDH1 vaccine in newly diagnosed glioma. The overall study: The study started vaccination 4-6 weeks after radiotherapy alone, or with temozolomide cycles. Beforehand, treatment had been radiotherapy, temozolomide, or both; the majority received both. General study results and limits: Pseudoprogression seemingly bore no relation to changes in top peripheral T cell clonotypes.

The sequences come from PBMCs, collected from a glioma patient whose treatment included an IDH1 peptide vaccine. The sequence came from a woman aged 18-29 years with glioma. Some clones in this sample may be carry-over from other donors' samples. The V call is TRBV7-7, the J call TRBJ2-3; the D gene is possibly TRBD2 (6 bases). The CDR3 DNA reads TGTGCTAGCAGCCCCTGGCCGGGACTTTATACGCAGTATTTT. Its protein product is CASSPWPGLYTQYF.